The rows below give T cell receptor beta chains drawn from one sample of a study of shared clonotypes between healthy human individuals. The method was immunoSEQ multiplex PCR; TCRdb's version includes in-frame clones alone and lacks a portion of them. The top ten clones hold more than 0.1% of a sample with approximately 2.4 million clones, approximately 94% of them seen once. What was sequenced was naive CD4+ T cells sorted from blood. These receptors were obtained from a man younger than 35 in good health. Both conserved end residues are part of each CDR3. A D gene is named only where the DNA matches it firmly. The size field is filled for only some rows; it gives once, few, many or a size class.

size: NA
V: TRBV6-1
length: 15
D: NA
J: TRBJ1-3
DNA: TGTGCCAGCTCCCGTGAGGACATCTCTGGAAACACCATATATTTT
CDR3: CASSREDISGNTIYF

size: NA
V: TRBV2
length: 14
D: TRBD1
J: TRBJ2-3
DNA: TGTGCCAGCAAGATTGACAGGGCAACAGATACGCAGTATTTT
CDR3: CASKIDRATDTQYF

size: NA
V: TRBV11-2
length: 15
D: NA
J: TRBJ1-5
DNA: TGTGCCAGCAGCTTTGGAGGATCTAGCAATCAGCCCCAGCATTTT
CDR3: CASSFGGSSNQPQHF

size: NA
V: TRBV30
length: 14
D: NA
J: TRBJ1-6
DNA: TGTGCCTGGGGGACATCAAACGGGTATTCACCCCTCCACTTT
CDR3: CAWGTSNGYSPLHF

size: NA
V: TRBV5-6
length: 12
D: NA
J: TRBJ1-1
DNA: TGTGCCAGCAGCTTGGAGCGCACTGAAGCTTTCTTT
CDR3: CASSLERTEAFF

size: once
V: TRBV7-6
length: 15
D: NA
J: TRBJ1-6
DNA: TGTGCCAGCAGCTTAGTAAAACAGGCAGGATCACCCCTCCACTTT
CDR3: CASSLVKQAGSPLHF

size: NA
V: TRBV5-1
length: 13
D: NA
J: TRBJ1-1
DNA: TGCGCCAGCAGCGATCAGAAGAACACTGAAGCTTTCTTT
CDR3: CASSDQKNTEAFF

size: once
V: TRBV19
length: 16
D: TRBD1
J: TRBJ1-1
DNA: TGTGCCAGTAGTGACCTACAGGGGATCGGTAGAACTGAAGCTTTCTTT
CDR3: CASSDLQGIGRTEAFF

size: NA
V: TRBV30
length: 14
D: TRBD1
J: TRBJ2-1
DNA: TGTGCCTGGAGCGCCGCCCCAGGGGGCAATGAGCAGTTCTTC
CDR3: CAWSAAPGGNEQFF

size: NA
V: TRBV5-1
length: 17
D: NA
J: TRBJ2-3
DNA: TGCGCCAGCAGCCCGGGTTGGGCGGGCGGCAGCACAGATACGCAGTATTTT
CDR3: CASSPGWAGGSTDTQYF

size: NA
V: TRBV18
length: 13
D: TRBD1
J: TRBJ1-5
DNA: TGTGCCAGCTCGCGCGACAGGGATCAGCCCCAGCATTTT
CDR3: CASSRDRDQPQHF

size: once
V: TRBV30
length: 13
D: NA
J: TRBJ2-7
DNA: TGTGCCTGGAGTGGAATGGGTACCTACGAGCAGTACTTC
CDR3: CAWSGMGTYEQYF

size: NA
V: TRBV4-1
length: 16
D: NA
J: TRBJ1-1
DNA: TGCGCCAGCAGCCGTCCGGAGGGGGGGATTAACACTGAAGCTTTCTTT
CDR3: CASSRPEGGINTEAFF

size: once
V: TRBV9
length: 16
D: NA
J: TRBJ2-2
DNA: TGTGCCAGCAGCTCCAAGGAGGGGGAAATCACCGGGGAGCTGTTTTTT
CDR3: CASSSKEGEITGELFF

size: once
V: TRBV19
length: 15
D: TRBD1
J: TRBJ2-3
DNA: TGTGCCAGTAGATTGGGACAGGGAGTTACAGATACGCAGTATTTT
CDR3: CASRLGQGVTDTQYF

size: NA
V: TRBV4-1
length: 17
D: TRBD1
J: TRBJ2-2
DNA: TGCGCCAGCAGCCCGGCATGGGACAGGGGGAGGACCGGGGAGCTGTTTTTT
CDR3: CASSPAWDRGRTGELFF

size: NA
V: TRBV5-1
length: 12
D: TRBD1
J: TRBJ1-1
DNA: TGCGCCAGCAGCATCCGGGACAGCCAAGCTTTCTTT
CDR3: CASSIRDSQAFF

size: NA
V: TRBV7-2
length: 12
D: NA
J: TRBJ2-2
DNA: TGTGCCAGCTCTATACCCACCGGGGAGCTGTTTTTT
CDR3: CASSIPTGELFF

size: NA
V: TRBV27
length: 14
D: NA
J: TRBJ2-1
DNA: TGTGCCAGCAGCCGACTAGAGAGGGTGGATGAGCAGTTCTTC
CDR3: CASSRLERVDEQFF

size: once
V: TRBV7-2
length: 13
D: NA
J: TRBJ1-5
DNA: TGTGCCAGCAGCTTAGGGGGGTCGTGGCCCCAGCATTTT
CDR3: CASSLGGSWPQHF

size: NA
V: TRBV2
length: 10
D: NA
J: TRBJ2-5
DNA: TGTGCCAGCGGCCGGGAGACCCAGTACTTC
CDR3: CASGRETQYF

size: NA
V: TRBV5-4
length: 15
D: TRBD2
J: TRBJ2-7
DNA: TGTGCCAGCAGCCCTACTAGCGGGAGAGTCCACGAGCAGTACTTC
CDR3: CASSPTSGRVHEQYF

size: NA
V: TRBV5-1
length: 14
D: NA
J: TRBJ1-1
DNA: TGCGCCAGCAGCTTAGGTCAGGGAGGAACTGAAGCTTTCTTT
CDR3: CASSLGQGGTEAFF

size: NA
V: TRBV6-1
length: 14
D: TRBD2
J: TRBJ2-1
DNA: TGTGCCAGCAGTGAGGGACTAGCGGGAGTTCGGCAGTTCTTC
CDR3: CASSEGLAGVRQFF

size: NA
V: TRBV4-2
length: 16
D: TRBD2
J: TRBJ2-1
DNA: TGTGCCAGCAGCCAAAAGAATAGCGGGGATTACAATGAGCAGTTCTTC
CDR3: CASSQKNSGDYNEQFF

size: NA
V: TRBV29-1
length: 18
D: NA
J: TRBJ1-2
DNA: TGCAGCGTTGAAAGTCGAGGCAGGTCTAATCGAGCTAACTATGGCTACACCTTC
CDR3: CSVESRGRSNRANYGYTF

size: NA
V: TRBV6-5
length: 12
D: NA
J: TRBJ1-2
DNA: TGTGCCAGCACCCAGAGGGGGTATGGCTACACCTTC
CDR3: CASTQRGYGYTF

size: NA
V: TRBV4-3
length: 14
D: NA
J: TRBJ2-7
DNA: TGCGCCAGCAGCCAAGCCCTTCTCACCTACGAGCAGTACTTC
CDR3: CASSQALLTYEQYF

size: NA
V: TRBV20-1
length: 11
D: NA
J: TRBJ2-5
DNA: TGCAGTGCTTCCCCGCAGGAGACCCAGTACTTC
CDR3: CSASPQETQYF

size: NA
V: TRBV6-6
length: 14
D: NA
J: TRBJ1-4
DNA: TGTGCCAGCAATGTACCGGGCTCTAATGAAAAACTGTTTTTT
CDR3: CASNVPGSNEKLFF

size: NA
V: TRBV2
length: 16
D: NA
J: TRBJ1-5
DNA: TGTGCCAGCAGTGAATGGGCAGGGGTCGGCAATCAGCCCCAGCATTTT
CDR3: CASSEWAGVGNQPQHF

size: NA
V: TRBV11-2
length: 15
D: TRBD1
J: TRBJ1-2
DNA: TGTGCCAGCAGCTTCCTTCAGACAGGGAACTATGGCTACACCTTC
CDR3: CASSFLQTGNYGYTF

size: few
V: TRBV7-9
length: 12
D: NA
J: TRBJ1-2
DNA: TGTGCCAGCAGCTTCCCTGGGGGTGGCTACACCTTC
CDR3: CASSFPGGGYTF

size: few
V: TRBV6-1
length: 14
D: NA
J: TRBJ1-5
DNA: TGTGCCAGCATCCGGACACAGGGCAATCAGCCCCAGCATTTT
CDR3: CASIRTQGNQPQHF

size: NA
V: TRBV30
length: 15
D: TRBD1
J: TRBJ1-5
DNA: TGTGCCTGGAGCGGACAGGGCGATAGCAATCAGCCCCAGCATTTT
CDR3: CAWSGQGDSNQPQHF

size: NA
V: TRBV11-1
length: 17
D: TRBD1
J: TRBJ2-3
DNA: TGTGCCAGCAGCTCCGGGCGGACAGGGGGCTTGGCAGATACGCAGTATTTT
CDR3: CASSSGRTGGLADTQYF

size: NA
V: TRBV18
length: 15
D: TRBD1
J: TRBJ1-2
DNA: TGTGCCAGCTCACCACCTGGGACAGGGGACTATGGCTACACCTTC
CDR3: CASSPPGTGDYGYTF

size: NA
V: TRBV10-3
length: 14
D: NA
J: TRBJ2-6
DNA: TGTGCCATCAGCCAACAGGGTATGGCCAACGTCCTGTCTTTC
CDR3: CAISQQGMANVLSF

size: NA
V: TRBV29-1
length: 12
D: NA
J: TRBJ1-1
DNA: TGCAGCGTAACACAGGGGAACACTGAAGCTTTCTTT
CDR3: CSVTQGNTEAFF

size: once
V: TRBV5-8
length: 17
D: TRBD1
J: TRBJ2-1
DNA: TGTGCCAGCAGCTTTTATAAAATTTCGACAGGGCAGAATGAGCAGTTCTTC
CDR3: CASSFYKISTGQNEQFF

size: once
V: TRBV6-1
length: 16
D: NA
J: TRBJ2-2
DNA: TGTGCCAGCAGTGCAGAGGCTTTAGAGAACACCGGGGAGCTGTTTTTT
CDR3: CASSAEALENTGELFF

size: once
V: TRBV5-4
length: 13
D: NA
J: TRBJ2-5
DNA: TGTGCCAGCAGCTTTACAGCACAAGAGACCCAGTACTTC
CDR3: CASSFTAQETQYF

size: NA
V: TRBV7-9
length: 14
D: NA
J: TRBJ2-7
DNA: TGTGCCAGCAGCTCCCGGGCCATCGCCCACGAGCAGTACTTC
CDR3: CASSSRAIAHEQYF

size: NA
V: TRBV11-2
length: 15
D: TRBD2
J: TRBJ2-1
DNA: TGTGCCAGCAGACCCCTAGCGGGACGGGACAATGAGCAGTTCTTC
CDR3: CASRPLAGRDNEQFF

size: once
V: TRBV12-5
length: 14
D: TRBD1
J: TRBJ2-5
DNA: TGTGCTAGTGGTCAGGGACAGGGATGGGAGACCCAGTACTTC
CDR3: CASGQGQGWETQYF

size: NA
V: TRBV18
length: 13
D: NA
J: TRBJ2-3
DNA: TGTGCCAGCTCACCCTGGGACACAGATACGCAGTATTTT
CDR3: CASSPWDTDTQYF

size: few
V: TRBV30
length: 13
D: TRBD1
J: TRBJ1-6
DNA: TGTGCCTGGACCAGGGACAGGGGTCGGGCCCTCCACTTT
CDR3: CAWTRDRGRALHF

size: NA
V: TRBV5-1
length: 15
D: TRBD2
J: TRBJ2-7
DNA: TGCGCCAGCAGCTTGAACCCTAGCGGGAGCGACGAGCAGTACTTC
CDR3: CASSLNPSGSDEQYF

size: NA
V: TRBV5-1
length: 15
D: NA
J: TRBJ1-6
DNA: TGCGCCAGCAGCTTGGCCGGGGCCGGGAATTCACCCCTCCACTTT
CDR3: CASSLAGAGNSPLHF

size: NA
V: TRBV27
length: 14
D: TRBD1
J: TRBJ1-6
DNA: TGTGCCAGCAGTCGTGGGACAGGGGTTTCACCCCTCCACTTT
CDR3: CASSRGTGVSPLHF

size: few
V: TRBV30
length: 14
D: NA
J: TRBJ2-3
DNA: TGTGCCTGGAGTGTACAGGAAACCACAGATACGCAGTATTTT
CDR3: CAWSVQETTDTQYF

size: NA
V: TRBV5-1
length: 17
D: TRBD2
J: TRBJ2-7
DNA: TGCGCCAGCAGCCAGGTTGCTAGCGGTGCAAGCTCCTACGAGCAGTACTTC
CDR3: CASSQVASGASSYEQYF

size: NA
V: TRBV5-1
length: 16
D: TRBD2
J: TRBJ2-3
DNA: TGCGCCAGCAGCTTGGGCGGGAGTTCCGGCACAGATACGCAGTATTTT
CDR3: CASSLGGSSGTDTQYF

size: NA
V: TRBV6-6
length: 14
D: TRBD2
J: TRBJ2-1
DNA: TGTGCCAGCAGTTACTCCGGGACTAGCGGTGAGCAGTTCTTC
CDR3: CASSYSGTSGEQFF